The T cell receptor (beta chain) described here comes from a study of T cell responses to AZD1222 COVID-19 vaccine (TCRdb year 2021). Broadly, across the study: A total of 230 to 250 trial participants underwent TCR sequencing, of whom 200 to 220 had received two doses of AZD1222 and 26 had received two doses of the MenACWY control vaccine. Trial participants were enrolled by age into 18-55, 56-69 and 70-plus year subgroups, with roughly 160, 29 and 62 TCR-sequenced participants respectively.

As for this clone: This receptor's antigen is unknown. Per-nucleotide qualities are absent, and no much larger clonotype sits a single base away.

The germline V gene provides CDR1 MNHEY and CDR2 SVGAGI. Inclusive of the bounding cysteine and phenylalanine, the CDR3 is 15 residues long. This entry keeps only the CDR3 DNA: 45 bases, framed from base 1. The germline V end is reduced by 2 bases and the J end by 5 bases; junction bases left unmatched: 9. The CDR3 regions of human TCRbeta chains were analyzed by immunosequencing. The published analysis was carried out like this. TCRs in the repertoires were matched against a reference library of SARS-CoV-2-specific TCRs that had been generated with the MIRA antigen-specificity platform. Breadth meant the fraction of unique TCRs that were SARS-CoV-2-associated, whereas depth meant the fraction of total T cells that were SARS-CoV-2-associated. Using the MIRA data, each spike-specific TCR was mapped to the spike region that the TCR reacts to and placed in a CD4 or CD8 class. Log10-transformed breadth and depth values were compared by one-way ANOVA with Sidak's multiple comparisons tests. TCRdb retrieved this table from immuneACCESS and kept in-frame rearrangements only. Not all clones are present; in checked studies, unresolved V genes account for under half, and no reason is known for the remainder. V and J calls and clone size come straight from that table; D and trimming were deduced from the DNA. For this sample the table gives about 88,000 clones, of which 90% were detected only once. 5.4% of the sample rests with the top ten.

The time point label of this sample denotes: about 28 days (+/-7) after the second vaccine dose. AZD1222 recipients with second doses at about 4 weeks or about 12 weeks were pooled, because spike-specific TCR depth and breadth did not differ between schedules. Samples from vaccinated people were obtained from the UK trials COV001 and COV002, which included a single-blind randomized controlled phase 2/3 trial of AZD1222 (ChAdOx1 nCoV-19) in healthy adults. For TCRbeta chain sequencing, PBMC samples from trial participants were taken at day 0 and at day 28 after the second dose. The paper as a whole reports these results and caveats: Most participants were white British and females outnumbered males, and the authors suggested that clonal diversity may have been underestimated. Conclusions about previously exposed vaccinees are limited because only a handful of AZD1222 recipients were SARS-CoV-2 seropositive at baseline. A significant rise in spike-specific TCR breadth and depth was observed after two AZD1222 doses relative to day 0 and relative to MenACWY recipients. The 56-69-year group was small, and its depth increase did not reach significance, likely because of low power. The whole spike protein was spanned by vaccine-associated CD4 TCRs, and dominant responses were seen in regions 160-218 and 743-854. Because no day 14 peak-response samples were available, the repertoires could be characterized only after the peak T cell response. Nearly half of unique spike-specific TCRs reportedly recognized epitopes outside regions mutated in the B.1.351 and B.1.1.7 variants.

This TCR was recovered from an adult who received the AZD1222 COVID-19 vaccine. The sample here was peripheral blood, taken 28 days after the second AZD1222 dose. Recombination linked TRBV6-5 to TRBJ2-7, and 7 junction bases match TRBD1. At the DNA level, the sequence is TGTGCCAGCAGTTACGGAGGACAGGTTAAGAACGAGCAGTACTTC. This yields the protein CASSYGGQVKNEQYF.